This T cell receptor (beta chain) was identified during a study of T cell responses to AZD1222 COVID-19 vaccine (TCRdb year 2021). Study-wide context: Because spike-specific TCR depth and breadth did not differ between the two schedules, AZD1222 recipients who got a second dose at roughly 4 weeks were pooled with those who got a second dose at roughly 12 weeks. TCR sequencing covered approximately 230 trial participants: nearly 210 given two doses of AZD1222 and 26 given two doses of MenACWY control vaccine. Enrollment into the trials was organized by age into subgroups of 18-55, 56-69 and 70-plus years, and those subgroups contained roughly 150, 30 and 60 TCR-sequenced participants, respectively. The study at large found these results: Spike-specific TCR breadth and depth rose significantly after two AZD1222 doses compared with day 0 and with MenACWY recipients. The 56-69-year group was small, and its depth increase did not reach significance, likely because of low power. No day 14 peak-response samples were available, so repertoires were characterized only after the peak T cell response. Conclusions about previously exposed vaccinees were limited because only a handful of AZD1222 recipients were SARS-CoV-2 seropositive at baseline. Nearly half of unique spike-specific TCRs reportedly recognized epitopes outside regions mutated in the B.1.351 and B.1.1.7 variants. Most participants were white British and females outnumbered males, and the authors suggested that clonal diversity may have been underestimated. CD4 TCRs associated with the vaccine covered the entire spike protein, and the dominant responses were in regions 160-218 and 743-854.

Between the V and J ends, shortened by 5 bases and 9 bases respectively, the junction contains 17 bases. The CDR3 sequence holds 14 residues, the cysteine and phenylalanine included. Only the CDR3 part of the read is kept: 42 bases, read in frame from the first base. Reading the germline V gene gives CDR1 MNHEY and CDR2 SVGEGT. The CDR3 regions of human TCRbeta chains were subjected to immunosequencing. In the original analysis: Repertoire TCRs were matched against a reference library of SARS-CoV-2-specific TCRs generated with the MIRA antigen-specificity platform. Breadth meant the fraction of unique TCRs that were SARS-CoV-2-associated, whereas depth meant the fraction of total T cells that were SARS-CoV-2-associated. Using the MIRA data, every spike-specific TCR was mapped to the spike region that the TCR reacted to and assigned to either a CD4 or a CD8 class. Log10-transformed breadth and depth values were compared by one-way ANOVA with Sidak's multiple comparisons tests. TCRdb took this table from immuneACCESS and kept in-frame rearrangements with V and J called. Such tables lack part of the clones; where checked against another copy, unresolved V genes explain under half of the gap, and the rest is unexplained. V and J calls plus clone size are reproduced from that table; the DNA served to infer D and trimming. The sample records about 140,000 clones, 80% to 95% of which are singletons. Less than 2.5% of the sample rests with the top ten.

This clone was seen a handful of times. There is no known antigen for this receptor. One base away there is no much larger clone; base qualities are not given. The time point label of this sample denotes: baseline before first vaccination. Vaccinee samples came from UK trials COV001 and COV002, including a single-blind randomized controlled phase 2/3 trial of AZD1222 (ChAdOx1 nCoV-19) in healthy adults. For TCRbeta chain sequencing, PBMC samples were collected from trial participants at day 0 and at day 28 after the second dose. This clonotype originated in an adult in good health. The V gene is TRBV6-2 or TRBV6-3 and the J gene is TRBJ1-5, with TRBD1 tentatively as D gene (5 bases match). The source was peripheral blood, collected on day 0 of AZD1222 vaccination. CDR3 reads: CASSRAGDLRPQHF. The nucleotide sequence reads TGTGCCAGCAGTCGGGCCGGGGACCTGAGGCCCCAGCATTTT.